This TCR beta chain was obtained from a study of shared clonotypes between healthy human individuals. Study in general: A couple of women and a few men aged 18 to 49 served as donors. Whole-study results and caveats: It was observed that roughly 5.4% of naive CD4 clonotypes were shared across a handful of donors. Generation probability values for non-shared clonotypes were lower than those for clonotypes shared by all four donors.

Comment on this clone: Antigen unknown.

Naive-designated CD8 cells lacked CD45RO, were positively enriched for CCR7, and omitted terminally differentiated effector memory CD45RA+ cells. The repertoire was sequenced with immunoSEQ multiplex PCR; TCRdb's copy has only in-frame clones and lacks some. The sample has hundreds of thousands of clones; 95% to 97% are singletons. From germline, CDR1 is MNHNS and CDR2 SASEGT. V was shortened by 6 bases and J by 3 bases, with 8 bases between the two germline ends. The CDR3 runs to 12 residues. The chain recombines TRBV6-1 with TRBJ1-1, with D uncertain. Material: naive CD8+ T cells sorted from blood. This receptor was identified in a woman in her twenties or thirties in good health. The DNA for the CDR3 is TGTGCCAGCAGCTTGAGGGACACTGAAGCTTTCTTT. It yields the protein CASSLRDTEAFF.